This is a list of T cell receptor beta chains from one sample in a study of blood T cell repertoires in COVID-19. Profiling relied on immunoSEQ multiplex PCR, and the TCRdb table lists in-frame clones only, not all of them. This table holds around 300,000 clones, roughly nine tenths found once. What was sequenced was PBMCs or T cells enriched from blood (not recorded which). All receptors come from a woman in her late teens or twenties who had recovered from COVID-19. The CDR3 runs from the conserved cysteine through the conserved F or W. D genes are given only for firm matches. Rows may omit the clone size; those that give it use once, few, many or a size class.

len	abundance	d_gene	v_gene	j_gene	CDR3nt	CDR3aa
15	once	.	TRBV6-6	TRBJ1-6	TGTGCCAGCAGTTACGACGGACTGTCAAATTCACCCCTCCACTTT	CASSYDGLSNSPLHF
15	.	.	TRBV10-1	TRBJ1-2	TGCGCCAGCAACACAGGACAGCTCTTTTTGGGTGGCTACACCTTC	CASNTGQLFLGGYTF
19	once	TRBD2	TRBV7-8	TRBJ2-5	TGTGCCAGCAGCTTAGTCTTTCTAGCGGGGGCAGTACGGCAAGAGACCCAGTACTTC	CASSLVFLAGAVRQETQYF
18	.	TRBD2	TRBV15	TRBJ2-5	TGTGCCACCAGCAGAAAAATCGGGACTAGCGGGGGACAAGAGACCCAGTACTTC	CATSRKIGTSGGQETQYF
15	.	TRBD1	TRBV15	TRBJ1-1	TGTGCCACCAGCAGAGGGGACAGGACGAACACTGAAGCTTTCTTT	CATSRGDRTNTEAFF
13	.	.	TRBV13	TRBJ2-3	TGTGCCAGCAGGATCACTAGCACAGATACGCAGTATTTT	CASRITSTDTQYF
16	.	TRBD2	TRBV13	TRBJ2-7	TGTGCCAGCAGCAGCGGGACTAGCGGGCCATCCTACGAGCAGTACTTC	CASSSGTSGPSYEQYF
15	.	.	TRBV11-1	TRBJ1-2	TGTGCCAGCAGCTTAGTAGACAGGCCTCTCTATGGCTACACCTTC	CASSLVDRPLYGYTF
14	once	TRBD1	TRBV15	TRBJ2-3	TGTGCCACCAGAGGGGGCGGATCCATGGATACGCAGTATTTT	CATRGGGSMDTQYF
13	.	.	TRBV28	TRBJ1-4	TGTGCCAGCAGTCCTCACACAGGGGAAAAACTGTTTTTT	CASSPHTGEKLFF
12	.	.	TRBV6-6	TRBJ2-5	TGTGCCAGCCGTGGGAGAGAAGAGACCCAGTACTTC	CASRGREETQYF
14	once	.	TRBV5-6	TRBJ1-5	TGTGCCAGCAGCTCGGCGACAGACAATCAGCCCCAGCATTTT	CASSSATDNQPQHF
15	.	TRBD1	TRBV5-4	TRBJ1-2	TGTGCCAGCAGCCCCCGGACAGGGGGCGCGGCTGGCTACACCTTC	CASSPRTGGAAGYTF
16	.	.	TRBV5-1	TRBJ2-7	TGCGCCAGCAGTATGGGATGGAGGGGCGAGTCCTACGAGCAGTACTTC	CASSMGWRGESYEQYF
12	.	.	TRBV12-3/TRBV12-4	TRBJ2-1	TGTGCCAGCAGTCCCGGGGGAGGTGAGCAGTTCTTC	CASSPGGGEQFF
15	.	.	TRBV15	TRBJ1-5	TGTGCCACCAGCAGAGACAGGGGCCGGAATCAGCCCCAGCATTTT	CATSRDRGRNQPQHF
17	.	TRBD1	TRBV5-1	TRBJ2-5	TGCGCCAGCAGCCCGACAGGGGGGGTGGGGATCCAAGAGACCCAGTACTTC	CASSPTGGVGIQETQYF
14	.	TRBD1	TRBV11-2	TRBJ1-2	TGTGCCAGCAGCTGGGGACAGGGGGCGCAAGGCTACACCTTC	CASSWGQGAQGYTF
15	.	.	TRBV5-8	TRBJ1-4	TGTGCCAGCGATAGATACCAGACATTGGGTGAAAAACTGTTTTTT	CASDRYQTLGEKLFF
14	once	.	TRBV28	TRBJ1-1	TGTGCCAGCAGTTTATTGGCAACGAACACTGAAGCTTTCTTT	CASSLLATNTEAFF
15	.	TRBD2	TRBV5-1	TRBJ2-2	TGCGCCAGCAGTTCTAGCGGTGGGAACACCGGGGAGCTGTTTTTT	CASSSSGGNTGELFF
16	once	.	TRBV6-2/TRBV6-3	TRBJ1-4	TGTGCCAGCAGTTTCGACAGGAATGCAACTAATGAAAAACTGTTTTTT	CASSFDRNATNEKLFF
14	.	.	TRBV19	TRBJ1-1	TGTGCCAGTACCTCGAGACGTCGAGGGAGGAACGCTTTCTTT	CASTSRRRGRNAFF
14	.	TRBD2	TRBV4-1	TRBJ2-1	TGCGCCAGCAGCCATGGACTAGGAAACAATGAGCAGTTCTTC	CASSHGLGNNEQFF
13	.	.	TRBV6-2/TRBV6-3	TRBJ1-1	TGTGCCAGCAGTTACGGTGACACTCTGGAAGCTTTCTTT	CASSYGDTLEAFF
14	.	.	TRBV5-1	TRBJ1-2	TGCGCCAGCAGCTTGACAGGGAATGACTATGGCTACACCTTC	CASSLTGNDYGYTF
17	.	TRBD2	TRBV5-6	TRBJ2-1	TGTGCCAGCAGCTTGGTGGCACTAGCGGGACCGTACAATGAGCAGTTCTTC	CASSLVALAGPYNEQFF
13	.	TRBD2	TRBV12-3/TRBV12-4	TRBJ2-1	TGTGCCAGCAGTTTCGGGACTATTGTTGAGCAGTTCTTC	CASSFGTIVEQFF